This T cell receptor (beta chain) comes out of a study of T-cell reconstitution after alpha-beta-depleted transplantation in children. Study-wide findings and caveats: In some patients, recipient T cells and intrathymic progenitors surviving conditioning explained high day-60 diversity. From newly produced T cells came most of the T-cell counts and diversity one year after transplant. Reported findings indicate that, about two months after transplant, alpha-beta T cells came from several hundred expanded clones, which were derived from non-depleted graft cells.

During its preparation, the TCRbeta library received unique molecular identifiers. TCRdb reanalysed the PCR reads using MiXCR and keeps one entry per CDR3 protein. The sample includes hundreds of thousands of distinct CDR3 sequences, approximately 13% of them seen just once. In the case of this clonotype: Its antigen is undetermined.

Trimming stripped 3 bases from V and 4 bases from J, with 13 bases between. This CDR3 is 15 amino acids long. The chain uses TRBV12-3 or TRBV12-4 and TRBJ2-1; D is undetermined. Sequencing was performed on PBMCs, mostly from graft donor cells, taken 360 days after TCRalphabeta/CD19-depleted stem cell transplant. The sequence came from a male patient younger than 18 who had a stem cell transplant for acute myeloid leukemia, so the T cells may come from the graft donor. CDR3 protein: CASSFNGIKYNEQFF. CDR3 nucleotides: TGTGCCAGCAGTTTTAATGGGATAAAATACAATGAGCAGTTCTTC.